One and the same sample provided the 31 T cell receptor beta chains below, sequenced in a study of blood T cell repertoires in COVID-19. Measured with immunoSEQ multiplex PCR; TCRdb has only the in-frame clones, and not every one. The sample shows about 130,000 clones, just under 85% of them seen only once. The sequencing input was peripheral blood. Source of these receptors: a woman older than 75 with acute or convalescent COVID-19.

This chain's CDR3 is CSVSRDRGQEKLFF. The CDR3 nucleotides read TGCAGCGTCAGCCGGGACAGGGGGCAGGAAAAACTGTTTTTT. The chain employs TRBV29-1 and TRBJ1-4; 12 bases align to TRBD1. Germline CDR1 is SQVTM and CDR2 is ANQGSEA. The V and J ends lost 6 bases and 8 bases, in that order; junction bases with no gene match: 7. The CDR3 has 14 residues. Filled out from reference TRBV29-1 and TRBJ1-4, the complete variable domain reads SAVISQKPSRDICQRGTSLTIQCQVDSQVTMMFWYRQQPGQSLTLIATANQGSEATYESGFVIDKFPISRPNLTFSTLTVSNMSPEDSSIYLCSVSRDRGQEKLFFGSGTQLSVL.

This clone was observed once. The rearrangement links TRBV6-6 to TRBJ1-2; no clear D gene. The germline CDR1 and CDR2 sequences are MNHNY and SVGAGI (reference sequence). Trimming stripped 2 bases from V and 0 bases from J, with 13 bases between. The CDR3 has 16 amino acids. CDR3 sequence: CASSYPYEGTNYGYTF. In nucleotides, the CDR3 is TGTGCCAGCAGTTACCCTTATGAGGGTACTAACTATGGCTACACCTTC.

The chain combines TRBV7-2 with TRBJ1-1, with 10 positions matching TRBD1. CDR1 is SGHTA, CDR2 FQGNSA, per germline. The CDR3 spans 17 residues. J was trimmed by 7 bases and V by 5 bases; bases with no gene match: 16. The CDR3 DNA reads as TGTGCCAGCAGCCCCGGAAGACAGGGGGCACTCCGAGATGAAGCTTTCTTT. Protein: CASSPGRQGALRDEAFF. Together with reference TRBV7-2 and TRBJ1-1, the CDR3 gives the full variable domain: GAGVSQSPSNKVTEKGKDVELRCDPISGHTALYWYRQSLGQGLEFLIYFQGNSAPDKSGLPSDRFSAERTGGSVSTLTIQRTQQEDSAVYLCASSPGRQGALRDEAFFGQGTRLTVV.

This clone was detected a few times. CDR3 protein: CASSMYYTEAFF. The CDR3 nucleotides are TGTGCCAGCAGTATGTACTACACTGAAGCTTTCTTT. V usage is TRBV28 and J usage is TRBJ1-1, with D uncertain. The CDR3 totals 12 residues. V was pared by 5 bases and J by 3 bases, with 7 bases between. Germline CDR1 is MDHEN and CDR2 is SYDVKM.

This clone has only a few counts. The rearrangement joins TRBV27 to TRBJ1-1, with 7 nucleotides matching TRBD1. V lost 1 base and J lost 4; bases outside the gene matches: 6. Germline V lookup: CDR1 MNHEY, CDR2 SMNVEV (reference sequence). The CDR3 has 15 amino acids. CDR3 nucleotide sequence: TGTGCCAGCAGTTTATTGGGGCAGGGGGGCACTGAAGCTTTCTTT. This gives the protein CASSLLGQGGTEAFF.

This sequence joins TRBV10-3 and TRBJ1-1; weak D call: TRBD1 (5 bases). The germline CDR1 and CDR2 sequences are ENHRY and SYGVKD. The CDR3 is made up of 14 amino acids. V dropped 3 bases and J dropped 4 bases, with 12 bases sitting between them. For the CDR3, the DNA is TGTGCCATCAGTGAAAGGGGCCAGGGCACTGAAGCTTTCTTT. This encodes CAISERGQGTEAFF.

The V and J genes are TRBV7-9 and TRBJ2-3; TRBD2 matches at 9 bases. The junction had 8 bases not matched to a gene; V was cut back by 1 base and J by 6 bases. The CDR3 extends over 16 amino acids. In germline, CDR1 is SEHNR, CDR2 FQNEAQ (reference sequence). Here the CDR3 reads CASSLVGASGDDTQYF. The CDR3 nucleotides are TGTGCCAGCAGCTTAGTCGGCGCTAGCGGGGACGATACGCAGTATTTT. The variable domain in full, completed from reference TRBV7-9 and TRBJ2-3, reads DTGVSQNPRHKITKRGQNVTFRCDPISEHNRLYWYRQTLGQGPEFLTYFQNEAQLEKSRLLSDRFSAERPKGSFSTLEIQRTEQGDSAMYLCASSLVGASGDDTQYFGPGTRLTVL.

The rearrangement uses TRBV7-9 and TRBJ1-6; D is possibly TRBD1 (6 bases). Trimming shortened V by 3 bases and J by 4 bases, and 7 bases separated the two germline ends. CDR3 length: 14 amino acids. The germline gives CDR1 SEHNR, CDR2 FQNEAQ (reference sequence). In DNA, the CDR3 is TGTGCCAGCAGCTTTGGACAGTATAATTCACCCCTCCACTTT. Its translation is CASSFGQYNSPLHF.

This clone came up once. V and J are TRBV2 and TRBJ2-6; TRBD1 matches 11 bases. Germline CDR1 and CDR2: SNHLY and FYNNEI. With V trimmed by 0 bases and J by 4 bases, 17 bases remained unmatched. CDR3 length equals 22 residues. The CDR3: CASSEAKGISGTGGSGANVLTF. DNA of the CDR3: TGTGCCAGCAGTGAAGCCAAAGGCATATCCGGGACAGGGGGATCAGGGGCCAACGTCCTGACTTTC. The entire variable domain, with the rest obtained from reference TRBV2 and TRBJ2-6, is as follows: EPEVTQTPSHQVTQMGQEVILRCVPISNHLYFYWYRQILGQKVEFLVSFYNNEISEKSEIFDDQFSVERPDGSNFTLKIRSTKLEDSAMYFCASSEAKGISGTGGSGANVLTFGAGSRLTVL.

V and J are TRBV7-2 and TRBJ1-2; 9 nucleotides align to TRBD1. CDR3 length: 13 residues. Trimming at V came to 7 bases and at J to 5 bases, leaving 5 bases not matched to a gene. Looked up from germline, CDR1 is SGHTA and CDR2 is FQGNSA. The CDR3 region has the DNA TGTGCCAGCACTAGACAGGGGGGATATGGCTACACCTTC. Protein: CASTRQGGYGYTF.

This clone has only one observation. The chain couples TRBV6-2 or TRBV6-3 to TRBJ1-5, with TRBD1 identical over 9 bases. With 6 bases clipped from V and 2 bases from J, the junction kept 11 bases outside the gene matches. This CDR3 has 17 amino acids. Germline CDR1 reads MNHEY; CDR2 reads SVGEGT. The CDR3 DNA sequence: TGTGCCAGCAGCCGTGGGACAGGGAAAGGTGGCAATCAGCCCCAGCATTTT. Protein sequence: CASSRGTGKGGNQPQHF.

The V call is TRBV5-4, the J call TRBJ2-3; D is possibly TRBD2 (6 bases). CDR1 is SGHNT and CDR2 is YYREEE in the germline V gene (reference sequence). The CDR3 runs 12 residues. Trimming left V 3 bases short and J 7 bases short, with 9 bases between. The DNA of the CDR3 is TGTGCCAGCAGCTCAGGGACTTATACGCAGTATTTT. It yields the protein CASSSGTYTQYF. The full variable domain, rest sourced from reference TRBV5-4 and TRBJ2-3, is ETGVTQSPTHLIKTRGQQVTLRCSSQSGHNTVSWYQQALGQGPQFIFQYYREEENGRGNFPPRFSGLQFPNYSSELNVNALELDDSALYLCASSSGTYTQYFGPGTRLTVL.

The chain carries TRBV19 and TRBJ1-1; TRBD1 matches at 7 bases. The CDR3 covers 14 residues. Looked up from germline, CDR1 is LNHDA and CDR2 is SQIVND (reference sequence). Unmatched junction bases numbered 5, after V lost 7 bases and J lost 0 bases. The CDR3 DNA is TGTGCCAGTAAGATTACAGGGGTGAACACTGAAGCTTTCTTT. Translated, it gives CASKITGVNTEAFF.

The chain joins TRBV2 to TRBJ2-5; 7 nucleotides align to TRBD1. In germline, CDR1 is SNHLY, CDR2 FYNNEI. CDR3 length equals 11 residues. The ends lost 10 bases at V and 11 bases at J; junction bases unmatched: 10. Written as DNA, the CDR3 is TGTGCCACCCGCCGGGACAGCCGTCAGTACTTC. This codes for CATRRDSRQYF.

This chain connects TRBV2 to TRBJ1-6; D remains ambiguous. Germline V lookup: CDR1 SNHLY, CDR2 FYNNEI. CDR3 length equals 11 residues. Between the trimmed V and J ends, which lost 4 bases and 10 bases, there was a span of 5 bases. The CDR3 sequence is CASSVISPLHF. As DNA, the CDR3 is TGTGCCAGCAGTGTTATATCACCCCTCCACTTT.

This chain uses TRBV19 with TRBJ1-2; TRBD1 aligns across 7 bases. J gave up 1 base and V 3 bases, and 2 bases lay outside the gene matches. Germline CDR1 LNHDA, CDR2 SQIVND (reference sequence). This CDR3 comprises 14 residues. CDR3 coding DNA: TGTGCCAGTAGTATTCGGGACAGTAACTATGGCTACACCTTC. It specifies CASSIRDSNYGYTF.

The chain employs TRBV7-9 and TRBJ1-3; no reliable D call. CDR1 is SEHNR and CDR2 is FQNEAQ in the germline V gene (reference sequence). With 5 bases removed from V and 2 bases from J, the gap between germline ends came to 10 bases. The CDR3 is 14 residues long. CDR3 DNA: TGTGCCAGCAGCCCCGAACTTCCTGGAAACACCATATATTTT. This encodes CASSPELPGNTIYF. The full variable domain, in which reference TRBV7-9 and TRBJ1-3 provide the parts outside the CDR3, is DTGVSQNPRHKITKRGQNVTFRCDPISEHNRLYWYRQTLGQGPEFLTYFQNEAQLEKSRLLSDRFSAERPKGSFSTLEIQRTEQGDSAMYLCASSPELPGNTIYFGEGSWLTVV.

In its sample, this clone was seen a few times. The rearrangement links TRBV25-1 to TRBJ1-2, with D hard to call. V dropped 3 bases and J dropped 7 bases, with 15 bases sitting between them. Germline assignment: CDR1 MGHDK and CDR2 SYGVNS. CDR3 size: 14 residues. The CDR3 region is CASSDLTGKGGYTF. The CDR3, as DNA: TGTGCCAGCAGTGACCTGACGGGAAAGGGTGGCTACACCTTC.

The chain joins TRBV6-6 to TRBJ1-2; TRBD1 agrees at 8 bases. Per germline, CDR1 MNHNY and CDR2 SVGAGI (reference sequence). Unmatched junction bases numbered 13, after V lost 6 bases and J lost 4 bases. This CDR3 has 16 residues. This CDR3 reads CASRSTGDPLFYGYTF. DNA for the CDR3: TGTGCCAGCAGATCGACAGGGGACCCATTATTCTATGGCTACACCTTC.

This chain links TRBV18 with TRBJ2-1; 8 positions agree with TRBD1. Germline lookup yields CDR1 KGHSH and CDR2 LQKENI. The CDR3 contains 21 residues. Trimming at V came to 3 bases and at J to 8 bases, leaving 27 bases not matched to a gene. CDR3 nucleotides: TGTGCCAGCTCACCCTTAAGGACAGGGCAGGGTTCTTTGAAGTTCTTCGATGAGCAGTTCTTC. Encoded protein: CASSPLRTGQGSLKFFDEQFF.

The rearrangement uses TRBV5-4 and TRBJ1-5; a possible D gene is TRBD1 (5 bases). V lost 0 bases and J 6 bases, leaving 7 bases between the germline ends. Germline V gives CDR1 SGHNT, CDR2 YYREEE (reference sequence). The CDR3 runs to 13 residues. The CDR3 sequence: CASSLDRLQPQHF. DNA of the CDR3: TGTGCCAGCAGCTTGGACAGGCTTCAGCCCCAGCATTTT.

Only a few counts were recorded for this clone. The rearrangement links TRBV6-6 to TRBJ2-7, with a weak D call TRBD1 (6 bases). This CDR3 is 12 amino acids long. The germline V and J ends were trimmed by 5 bases and 6 bases, with 11 bases remaining between them. Germline V gene sequence: CDR1 MNHNY, CDR2 SVGAGI (reference sequence). In DNA, the CDR3 is TGTGCCAGCAGTATCACAGGGCTCGAGCAGTACTTC. This gives the protein CASSITGLEQYF.

This rearrangement joins TRBV7-2 to TRBJ1-4, with 7 bases fitting TRBD1. CDR1 is SGHTA and CDR2 is FQGNSA in the germline V gene. Trimming took 1 base from V and 7 from J; bases not matched to a gene: 12. This CDR3 has 17 residues. Here the CDR3 reads CASSLGPLQGIAEKLFF. Written as DNA, the CDR3 is TGTGCCAGCAGCTTAGGGCCCTTACAGGGGATTGCTGAAAAACTGTTTTTT. The full variable domain, in which reference TRBV7-2 and TRBJ1-4 provide the parts outside the CDR3, is GAGVSQSPSNKVTEKGKDVELRCDPISGHTALYWYRQSLGQGLEFLIYFQGNSAPDKSGLPSDRFSAERTGGSVSTLTIQRTQQEDSAVYLCASSLGPLQGIAEKLFFGSGTQLSVL.

The chain has TRBV15 and TRBJ1-1; 10 bases are a match to TRBD1. The CDR3 has 15 residues. Germline CDR1 LNHNV, CDR2 YYDKDF (reference sequence). V gave up 5 bases and J gave up 3 bases; unmatched junction bases: 6. CDR3 in amino acids: CATSSRTGGYTEAFF. DNA for the CDR3: TGTGCCACCAGCTCGCGGACAGGGGGGTACACTGAAGCTTTCTTT.

The V and J genes are TRBV11-2 and TRBJ1-5; D not resolved. V gave up 5 bases and J gave up 3 bases, with 8 bases separating them. CDR3 size: 13 residues. Germline assignment: CDR1 SGHAT and CDR2 FQNNGV. The CDR3 sequence is CASSLRPNQPQHF. As DNA, the CDR3 is TGTGCCAGCAGCCTACGCCCCAATCAGCCCCAGCATTTT.

The chain employs TRBV19 and TRBJ1-4; D is undetermined. Germline values: CDR1 LNHDA, CDR2 SQIVND (reference sequence). The CDR3 spans 13 residues. V was shortened by 0 bases and J by 7 bases, with 6 bases between the two germline ends. CDR3 DNA: TGTGCCAGTAGTATAGATCCAGGTGAAAAACTGTTTTTT. This sequence encodes CASSIDPGEKLFF.

Only one count was recorded for this clone. This chain connects TRBV27 to TRBJ1-1; 7 nucleotides match TRBD1. This CDR3 is 14 amino acids long. Per germline, CDR1 MNHEY and CDR2 SMNVEV (reference sequence). Trimming removed 0 bases from V and 3 bases from J; junction bases left unmatched: 1. In DNA form, the CDR3 reads TGTGCCAGCAGTTTATCAGGGGGCTACACTGAAGCTTTCTTT. Amino acid sequence: CASSLSGGYTEAFF.

V and J are TRBV7-8 and TRBJ2-2; D possibly corresponds to TRBD1 (6 bases). This CDR3 spans 15 amino acids. V dropped 3 bases and J dropped 4 bases, with 12 bases sitting between them. CDR1 SGHVS and CDR2 FQNEAQ come from the germline V gene. As DNA, the CDR3 is TGTGCCAGCAGCTTTCAGGGGCGTGGCACCGGGGAGCTGTTTTTT. It is translated as CASSFQGRGTGELFF.

The chain is built from TRBV9 and TRBJ1-1; D gene ambiguous. Trimming pared 0 bases from V and 4 bases from J, leaving 7 bases between. This CDR3 comprises 13 residues. Per the germline V gene, CDR1 is SGDLS and CDR2 is YYNGEE. The CDR3 loop reads CASSVGLLTEAFF. The CDR3 DNA sequence: TGTGCCAGCAGCGTAGGGCTCCTCACTGAAGCTTTCTTT. The full variable domain, completed using reference TRBV9 and TRBJ1-1, is DSGVTQTPKHLITATGQRVTLRCSPRSGDLSVYWYQQSLDQGLQFLIQYYNGEERAKGNILERFSAQQFPDLHSELNLSSLELGDSALYFCASSVGLLTEAFFGQGTRLTVV.

V and J are TRBV10-1 and TRBJ1-1, with TRBD1 identical over 7 bases. Germline lookup yields CDR1 WNHNN and CDR2 SYGVQD (reference sequence). The CDR3 consists of 13 residues. Trimming cost V 10 bases and J 1 base; bases outside gene matches: 6. CDR3: CATSGQTNTEAFF. The CDR3 DNA sequence: TGCGCCACTTCGGGACAGACGAACACTGAAGCTTTCTTT.

The chain carries TRBV6-5 and TRBJ1-5, with D hard to call. CDR1 and CDR2 from the germline V gene are MNHEY and SVGAGI. Trimming took 9 bases from V and 3 from J, leaving 12 bases between them. This CDR3 spans 13 amino acids. CDR3 DNA sequence: TGTGCCAGTGGGGAGCACCCCAATCAGCCCCAGCATTTT. Translated: CASGEHPNQPQHF.